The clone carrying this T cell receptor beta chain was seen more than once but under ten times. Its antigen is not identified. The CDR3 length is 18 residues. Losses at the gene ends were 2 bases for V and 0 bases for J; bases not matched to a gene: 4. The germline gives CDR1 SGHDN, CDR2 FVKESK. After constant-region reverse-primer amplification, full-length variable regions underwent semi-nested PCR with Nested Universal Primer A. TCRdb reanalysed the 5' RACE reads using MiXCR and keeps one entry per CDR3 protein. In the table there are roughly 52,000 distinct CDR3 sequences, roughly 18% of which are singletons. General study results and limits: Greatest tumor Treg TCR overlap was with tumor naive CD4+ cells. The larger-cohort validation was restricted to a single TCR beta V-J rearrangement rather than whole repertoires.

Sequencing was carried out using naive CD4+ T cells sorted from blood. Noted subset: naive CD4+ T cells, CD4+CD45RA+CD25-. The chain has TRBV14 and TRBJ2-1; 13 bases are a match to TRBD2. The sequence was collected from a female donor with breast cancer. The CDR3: CASSQQRTSGSSYNEQFF. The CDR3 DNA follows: TGTGCCAGCAGCCAACAAAGGACTAGCGGGAGCTCCTACAATGAGCAGTTCTTC.